Reported below is one TCR beta chain. In its sample, this clonotype was seen many times. This receptor's antigen is unknown. It has no much larger one-base neighbor in the sample; base qualities were not kept. This entry is derived from a study of blood T cells in healthy people across ages (dated by TCRdb to the mid-2010s). In terms of the full investigation: In model experiments, template switching captured about one uniquely barcoded TCR beta cDNA molecule for every two T cells. The study analyzed two additional independent replicas of 1 million unique cDNA reads from the same blood draw for two donors, one aged 18 to 30 and one aged 80 or older. To avoid experimental bias, donors of different ages were spread randomly across the sequencing lanes. To track age-related changes in TCR beta repertoire diversity, the study relied on deep sequencing normalized with unique cDNA molecular identifiers. The donors were split into four age groups: young (average 16 years), middle-aged (nearly 40), aged (approximately 60) and long-lived (roughly 80). On the study overall, not on this receptor specifically: Conclusive comparison of naive and antigen-experienced compartments was prevented by the profiling of bulk unsorted PBMCs. Observed TCR beta diversity per million T cells fell roughly linearly with age, and a significant reduction was already apparent by age roughly 40. Observed TCR beta diversity correlated strongly with the percentage of naive T cells measured by flow cytometry. Compared with the aged group, the long-lived group had more naive CD4+ T cells, fewer expanded clones and increased TCR diversity, a pattern suggesting age selection. Estimates of total diversity based on one million sequenced T cells were regarded as lower bounds and as underestimates. Because donor CMV infection status was unknown, age-related changes in expanded clonotypes were potentially confounded.

Preparation of the library involved 5' RACE. Sequencing was performed on an Illumina HiSeq 2500. A second PCR of about 7 to 12 cycles was performed with a sample-barcoded 5' primer and a J-beta primer mix. Each TCR beta cDNA molecule received a unique molecular identifier from a template-switch 5' adaptor carrying 12 random nucleotides. Each sample yielded at least 2.5 million CDR3-containing paired-end reads. First-strand cDNA synthesis was performed from all RNA using the Mint cDNA synthesis kit, with priming by a TRBC-specific oligonucleotide. After uracil-DNA glycosylase treatment, a first 18-cycle PCR used universal primers M1SS and BC2_uni_R on all cDNA. As for the authors' bioinformatics: Each sample was normalized by randomly selecting 1 million high-quality reads, each carrying a distinct molecular identifier. Instead of being binned into consensus sequences, reads with shared molecular identifiers were discarded. MiTCR, set to a Q25 quality threshold and the strictest error-elimination algorithm, was used for CDR3 identification, clonotype clustering and error correction. A nonparametric unseen species model with Euler transformation was used to estimate lower-bound total TCR beta diversity. The raw public reads went through TCRdb reprocessing: fastp at Q25, MiXCR clone calling, in-frame beta chains kept. Each entry merges the rows of one CDR3 protein and shows their most common DNA and genes. The V and J calls were not made by the authors but by TCRdb's processing. This sample has hundreds of thousands of distinct CDR3 sequences in its table, and around 21% of those were observed once. Roughly 3.6% of the sample lies in the top ten.

The approximately 40 donors, aged roughly 6 to 95 years, were systemically healthy Caucasian individuals from Russia. Each donor gave 8 to 10 milliliters of peripheral blood, drawn into EDTA-treated Vacutainer tubes. Ficoll-Paque density-gradient centrifugation was used to isolate PBMCs, with at least 6.5 million per sample. Total RNA, at least 6 micrograms per sample, was extracted from PBMCs with Trizol reagent. Naive CD45RAhigh/CD27high T cell percentages were measured by flow cytometry on a PBMC aliquot from every donor. Its CDR3 holds 13 amino acids, cysteine through phenylalanine. The DNA shown is the 39-base CDR3, in frame from base 1. A distance of 12 bases separates the germline ends of V and J, which lose 1 base and 12 bases respectively. Via the germline V gene, CDR1 is MGHRA and CDR2 YSYEKL.

The clonotype was recovered from a man aged 65-85 years in good health. Sequencing was done on a sample of blood. The chain links TRBV4-1 with TRBJ1-4, with TRBD1 as a weak D call on 5 bases. The sequenced DNA is TGCGCCAGCAGCCAAGTGGAGGGGATAGAACTGTTTTTT. This translates into CASSQVEGIELFF.